The 6 T cell receptor beta chains below come from one sample, sequenced in a study of a mutant IDH1 vaccine in newly diagnosed glioma. The table came from immunoSEQ multiplex PCR; TCRdb's copy has only in-frame clones and leaves some out. The sample holds some 51,000 clones, around 80% seen once. No cognate antigen is known for these TCRs. Time point specified: week 5, during vaccination. A 20-mer mutant IDH1 peptide at 300 ug was injected subcutaneously with topical imiquimod. This specimen consisted of PBMCs, obtained from a glioma patient whose treatment included an IDH1 peptide vaccine. The receptors originated from a woman aged 40 to 50 with glioma.

The rearrangement uses TRBV6-5 and TRBJ1-3, with D perhaps matching TRBD1 (6 bases). The CDR3 runs 15 residues. CDR1 and CDR2 (germline): MNHEY, SVGAGI. V was trimmed by 6 bases and J by 0 bases, leaving 12 bases between them. The CDR3: CASRLGQLSGNTIYF. DNA of the CDR3: TGTGCCAGCAGACTTGGACAGCTCTCTGGAAACACCATATATTTT.

This chain joins TRBV19 and TRBJ2-3, with D tentatively TRBD1 (6 bases). The V end lost 1 base, the J end lost 5 bases, and 16 bases lay between the germline ends. The CDR3 covers 16 residues. Germline-derived CDR1 and CDR2 are LNHDA and SQIVND (reference sequence). The CDR3 is CASSIVEGAGVDTQYF. In nucleotides, the CDR3 is TGTGCCAGTAGTATAGTGGAAGGGGCAGGGGTAGATACGCAGTATTTT.

The V and J genes are TRBV6-1 and TRBJ1-1, with 8 positions matching TRBD1. The junction had 2 bases not matched to a gene; V was cut back by 4 bases and J by 1 base. Germline CDR1 reads MNHNS; CDR2 reads SASEGT. CDR3 length: 14 residues. CDR3 sequence: CASSAGQGNTEAFF. The CDR3 bases are TGTGCCAGCAGTGCTGGACAGGGGAACACTGAAGCTTTCTTT.

This clone has a single count. In nucleotides, the CDR3 is TGTGCCAGTAGTTTCTCGACAGCAGATACGCAGTATTTT. Protein: CASSFSTADTQYF. The rearrangement joins TRBV19 to TRBJ2-3, with D perhaps TRBD1 (5 bases). With 5 bases removed from V and 4 bases from J, the gap between germline ends came to 10 bases. The CDR3 extends over 13 amino acids. Germline CDR1 LNHDA, CDR2 SQIVND (reference sequence). The full variable domain, in which reference TRBV19 and TRBJ2-3 provide the parts outside the CDR3, is DGGITQSPKYLFRKEGQNVTLSCEQNLNHDAMYWYRQDPGQGLRLIYYSQIVNDFQKGDIAEGYSVSREKKESFPLTVTSAQKNPTAFYLCASSFSTADTQYFGPGTRLTVL.

This rearrangement joins TRBV5-6 to TRBJ2-7; 7 positions agree with TRBD2. V shed 0 bases and J 3 bases; nucleotides not matched to a gene: 12. This CDR3 spans 17 amino acids. Germline CDR1 and CDR2: SGHDT and YYEEEE. CDR3 amino acids: CASSLAPGGLRSYEQYF. Here the CDR3 DNA reads TGTGCCAGCAGCTTGGCCCCCGGGGGACTACGGAGCTACGAGCAGTACTTC.

This chain links TRBV29-1 with TRBJ1-3; no reliable D call. The germline V gene encodes CDR1 SQVTM and CDR2 ANQGSEA. This CDR3 has 13 amino acids. V gave up 6 bases and J gave up 0 bases, with 9 bases separating them. This CDR3 reads CSVAWGSGNTIYF. The CDR3 nucleotides are TGCAGCGTGGCCTGGGGCTCTGGAAACACCATATATTTT.